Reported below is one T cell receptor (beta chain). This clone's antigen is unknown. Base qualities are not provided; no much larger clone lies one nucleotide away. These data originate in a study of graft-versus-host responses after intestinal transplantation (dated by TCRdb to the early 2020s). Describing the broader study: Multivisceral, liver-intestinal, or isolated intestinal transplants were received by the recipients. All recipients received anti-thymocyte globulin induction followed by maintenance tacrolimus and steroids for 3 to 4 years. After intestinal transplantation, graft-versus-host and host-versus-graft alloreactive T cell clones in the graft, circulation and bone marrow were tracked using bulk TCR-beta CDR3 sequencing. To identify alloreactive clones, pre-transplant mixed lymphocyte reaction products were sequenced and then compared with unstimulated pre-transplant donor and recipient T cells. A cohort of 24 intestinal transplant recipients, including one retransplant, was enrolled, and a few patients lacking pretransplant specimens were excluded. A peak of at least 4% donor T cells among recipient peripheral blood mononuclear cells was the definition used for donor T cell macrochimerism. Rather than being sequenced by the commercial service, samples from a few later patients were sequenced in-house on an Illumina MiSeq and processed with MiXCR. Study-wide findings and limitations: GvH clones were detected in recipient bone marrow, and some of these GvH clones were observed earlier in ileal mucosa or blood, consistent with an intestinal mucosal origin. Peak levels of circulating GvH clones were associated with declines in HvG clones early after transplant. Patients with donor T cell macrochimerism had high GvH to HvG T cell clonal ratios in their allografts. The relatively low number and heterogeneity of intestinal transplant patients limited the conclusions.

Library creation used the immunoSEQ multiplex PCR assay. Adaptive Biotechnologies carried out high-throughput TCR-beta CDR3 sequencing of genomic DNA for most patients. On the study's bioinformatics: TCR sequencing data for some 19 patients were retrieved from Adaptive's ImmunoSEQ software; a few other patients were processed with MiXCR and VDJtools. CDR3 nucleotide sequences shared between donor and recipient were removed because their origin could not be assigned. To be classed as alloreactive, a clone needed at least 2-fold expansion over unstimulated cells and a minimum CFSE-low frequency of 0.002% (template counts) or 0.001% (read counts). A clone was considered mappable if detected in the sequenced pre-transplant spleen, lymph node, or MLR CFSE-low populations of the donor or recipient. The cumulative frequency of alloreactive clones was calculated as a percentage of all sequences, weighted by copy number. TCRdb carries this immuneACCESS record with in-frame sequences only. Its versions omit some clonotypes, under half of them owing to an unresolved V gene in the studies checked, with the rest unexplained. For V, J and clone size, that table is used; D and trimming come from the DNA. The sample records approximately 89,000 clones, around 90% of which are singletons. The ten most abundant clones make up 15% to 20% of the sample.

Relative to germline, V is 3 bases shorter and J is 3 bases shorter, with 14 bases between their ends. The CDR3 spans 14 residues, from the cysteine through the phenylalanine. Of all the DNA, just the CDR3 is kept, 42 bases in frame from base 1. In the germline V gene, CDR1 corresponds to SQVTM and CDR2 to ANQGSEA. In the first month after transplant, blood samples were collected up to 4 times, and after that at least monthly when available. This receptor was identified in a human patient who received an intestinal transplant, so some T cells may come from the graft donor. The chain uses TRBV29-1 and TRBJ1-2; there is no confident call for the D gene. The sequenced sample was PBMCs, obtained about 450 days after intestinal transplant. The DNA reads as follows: TGCAGCGTTGACACCACAACACACGACTATGGCTACACCTTC. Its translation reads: CSVDTTTHDYGYTF. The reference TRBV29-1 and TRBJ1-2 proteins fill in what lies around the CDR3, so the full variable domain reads SAVISQKPSRDICQRGTSLTIQCQVDSQVTMMFWYRQQPGQSLTLIATANQGSEATYESGFVIDKFPISRPNLTFSTLTVSNMSPEDSSIYLCSVDTTTHDYGYTFGSGTRLTVV.